This T cell receptor (beta chain) was sequenced during a study of blood T cell repertoires in COVID-19. Study details: Acute and convalescent COVID-19 specimens originated in the United States, Italy and Spain.

Participants' reported clinical history set cohort assignment. CDR3 length: 14 amino acids. The germline V gene encodes CDR1 SGHRS and CDR2 YFSETQ. V gave up 0 bases and J gave up 7 bases, with 13 bases separating them. Original analysis: Amplification of reference gene primers was used by the study to estimate nucleated cell counts. Repertoires were generated with immunoSEQ multiplex PCR, while TCRdb's copy carries only in-frame clones and drops some. V and J calls and clone size follow that table, whereas D and trimming were derived from the DNA. This sample yields about 270,000 clones, of which 70% to 90% are seen a single time; less than 20% belongs to the top ten.

What was sequenced was PBMCs or T cells enriched from blood (not recorded which). The clonotype was recovered from a man aged 18 to 35 who had recovered from COVID-19. The genes are TRBV5-1 and TRBJ1-2, with D unclear. The CDR3 DNA sequence: TGCGCCAGCAGCTTGGAAGCTTTGAGGTCTGGCTACACCTTC. Its translation is CASSLEALRSGYTF.